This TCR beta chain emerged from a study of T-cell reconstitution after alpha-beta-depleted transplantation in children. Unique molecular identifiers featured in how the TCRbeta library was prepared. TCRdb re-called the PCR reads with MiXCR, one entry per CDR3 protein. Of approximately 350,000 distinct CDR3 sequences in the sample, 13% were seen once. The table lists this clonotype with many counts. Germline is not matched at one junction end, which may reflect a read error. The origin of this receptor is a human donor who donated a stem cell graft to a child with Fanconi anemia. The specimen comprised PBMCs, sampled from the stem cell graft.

This chain's CDR3 is CASSSSHGDTQYF. For the CDR3, the DNA is TGTGCTAGCAGCTCAAGCCACGGAGATACGCAGTATTTT. The chain couples TRBV7-7 to TRBJ2-3; D uncertain. CDR3 size: 13 residues. Germline CDR1 and CDR2: SSHAT and FNYEAQ (reference sequence).